These 8 T cell receptor beta chains were all obtained from the same sample, sequenced in a study of cytomegalovirus exposure and HLA in healthy donors (dated by TCRdb to 2016 to 2017). The library was made by the immunoSEQ multiplex PCR assay. The multiplex PCR relied on a mix of 60 forward primers for TCR Vbeta segments and 13 reverse primers for TCR Jbeta segments. TCRdb's version of the immuneACCESS table is confined to in-frame rearrangements and falls short of the full clone set. An unresolved V gene accounts for under half of the shortfall where checked; the remainder is of unknown origin. This sample comprises under 250,000 clones, roughly four fifths of them detected only once. The ten biggest clones cover 10% to 13% of the sample. Sequencing input: PBMCs. These receptors all come from a woman aged 50 to 60 in good health and CMV-seropositive.

The chain uses TRBV6-6 and TRBJ1-3, with D unclear. The CDR3 has 15 amino acids. Germline V CDR1 and CDR2: MNHNY, SVGAGI (reference sequence). V was cut by 7 bases and J by 7 bases, with 20 bases left in between. The CDR3 coding sequence is TGTGCCAGCACCTCCGGAGAGGAAGAAGCTAACACCATATATTTT. As protein: CASTSGEEEANTIYF.

On this clone: A junction boundary mismatches the germline segment, possibly from a read error. The chain uses TRBV15 and TRBJ2-3, with TRBD1 as a possible D gene (6 bases). Germline V CDR1 and CDR2: LNHNV, YYDKDF (reference sequence). The CDR3 spans 14 residues. CDR3 sequence (DNA): TGTGCCACCAGCGGATTGGACAGCACCGATACGCAGTATTTT. This gives the protein CATSGLDSTDTQYF.

The CDR3 nucleotides are TGCAGCGGCCTCCGGGACAGGGGACCCGGGGAGCTGTTTTTT. Its protein is CSGLRDRGPGELFF. The V and J genes are TRBV29-1 and TRBJ2-2, with TRBD1 matching over 10 bases. J gave up 6 bases and V 7 bases, and 8 bases lay outside the gene matches. Germline V gives CDR1 SQVTM, CDR2 ANQGSEA. CDR3 length: 14 residues.

Turning to this clone: Other DNA sequences in this sample translate to the same CDR3. The chain employs TRBV5-4 and TRBJ1-2; 8 nucleotides align to TRBD1. The CDR3 is 13 amino acids. V was clipped by 0 bases and J by 8 bases; unmatched bases: 3. Germline CDR1 reads SGHNT; CDR2 reads YYREEE (reference sequence). The CDR3 region is CASSLAGDRGYTF. CDR3 DNA: TGTGCCAGCAGCTTGGCAGGGGACAGGGGCTACACCTTC.

This clone was detected a few times. The V call is TRBV5-4, the J call TRBJ1-3, with unresolved D. This CDR3 region has 14 residues. Germline values: CDR1 SGHNT, CDR2 YYREEE (reference sequence). The V gene lost 0 bases and the J gene lost 2 bases, with 6 bases spanning the gap. In nucleotides, the CDR3 is TGTGCCAGCAGCTTGGGGCAGACTGGAAACACCATATATTTT. It is translated as CASSLGQTGNTIYF.

This clone was counted between two and nine times. CDR3 amino acids: CASSSIPSRGEAFF. The CDR3 bases are TGCGCCAGCAGCAGCATTCCCTCGCGGGGTGAAGCTTTCTTT. This chain links TRBV5-1 with TRBJ1-1; D not resolved. V was shortened by 4 bases and J by 7 bases, with 17 bases between the two germline ends. Germline lookup yields CDR1 SGHRS and CDR2 YFSETQ. The CDR3 loop spans 14 amino acids.

The chain combines TRBV19 with TRBJ2-6; a possible D gene is TRBD2 (5 bases). V lost 6 bases and J 1 base, leaving 13 bases between the germline ends. Germline CDR1 is LNHDA and CDR2 is SQIVND (reference sequence). This CDR3 has 16 residues. CDR3 sequence: CASSSDGVSGANVLTF. The CDR3 DNA reads TGTGCCAGTAGCTCCGACGGGGTATCTGGGGCCAACGTCCTGACTTTC.

The V call is TRBV28, the J call TRBJ1-5; the D gene is possibly TRBD1 (5 bases). This CDR3 has 20 amino acids. With 2 bases removed from V and 1 base from J, the gap between germline ends came to 24 bases. The germline V gene has CDR1 MDHEN and CDR2 SYDVKM. The CDR3 DNA sequence: TGTGCCAGCAGTTTAGGTGGACCGGGGGTAAATTGGGTAAGCAATCAGCCCCAGCATTTT. Translated, it gives CASSLGGPGVNWVSNQPQHF.